This T cell receptor beta chain was documented in a study of CD8 T cells in ankylosing spondylitis. Study-level points and caveats: For ankylosing spondylitis blood, a TCR beta motif of seven to nine highly homologous variants appeared characteristic. Disease-linked clones reportedly concentrated significantly in matched ankylosing spondylitis synovial fluid.

Construction of TCR beta libraries was performed using quantitative 5'-RACE with molecular barcodes. TCRdb itself ran the 5' RACE reads through MiXCR, one entry per CDR3 protein. Among roughly 220,000 distinct CDR3 sequences listed, roughly a tenth were seen once. Germline lookup yields CDR1 SGHRS and CDR2 YFSETQ. The CDR3 has 13 residues. Trimming stripped 2 bases from V and 7 bases from J, with 11 bases between. With respect to this clonotype: The antigen is undetermined.

The receptor was isolated from a male donor with ankylosing spondylitis or in good health (not recorded which). The chain couples TRBV5-1 to TRBJ2-3; no firm D call. Sequenced sample: blood, either unsorted or a sorted T cell fraction (not recorded which). DNA for the CDR3: TGCGCCAGCAGCTTAGACGACGGAAATACGCAGTATTTT. It specifies CASSLDDGNTQYF.